A selection of T cell receptor beta chains follows, all from one sample in a study of shared clonotypes between healthy human individuals. Produced via immunoSEQ multiplex PCR; TCRdb's table is partial and in-frame only. The sample carries fewer than 1.8 million clones, around 98.5% recorded once. Sequenced sample: naive CD4+ T cells sorted from blood. These receptors came from a man younger than 40 in good health. Both conserved end residues are part of each CDR3.

j_gene: TRBJ2-3; v_gene: TRBV11-3; CDR3aa: CASSFGQTSTDTQYF
j_gene: TRBJ2-1; v_gene: TRBV15; CDR3aa: CATRRQVEQFF
j_gene: TRBJ2-3; v_gene: TRBV9; CDR3aa: CASSAAGGLTDTQYF
j_gene: TRBJ2-3; v_gene: TRBV2; CDR3aa: CASSEDRVVIDTQYF
j_gene: TRBJ1-1; v_gene: TRBV7-9; CDR3aa: CASFPGTEAFF
j_gene: TRBJ1-2; v_gene: TRBV6-1; CDR3aa: CASSEGSPIYGYTF
j_gene: TRBJ2-4; v_gene: TRBV29-1; CDR3aa: CSVRGRARNIQYF
j_gene: TRBJ2-5; v_gene: TRBV27; CDR3aa: CASCRLAGIETQYF
j_gene: TRBJ2-7; v_gene: TRBV7-2; CDR3aa: CASSLSAYEQYF
j_gene: TRBJ2-1; v_gene: TRBV14; CDR3aa: CASSLRTGRYNEQFF
j_gene: TRBJ1-2; v_gene: TRBV28; CDR3aa: CASSLTDGYTF
j_gene: TRBJ2-7; v_gene: TRBV11-2; CDR3aa: CASSSLRTPYEQYF
j_gene: TRBJ1-2; v_gene: TRBV5-1; CDR3aa: CASSLDPPAGAYGYTF
j_gene: TRBJ2-7; v_gene: TRBV7-2; CDR3aa: CASSLELSGPIYEQYF
j_gene: TRBJ2-1; v_gene: TRBV6-1; CDR3aa: CASSHRGQFF
j_gene: TRBJ1-1; v_gene: TRBV14; CDR3aa: CASSQATGGRDTEAFF
j_gene: TRBJ2-1; v_gene: TRBV7-6; CDR3aa: CASSPRPFYNEQFF
j_gene: TRBJ1-5; v_gene: TRBV7-9; CDR3aa: CASSLARSGWNQPQHF
j_gene: TRBJ2-7; v_gene: TRBV28; CDR3aa: CASTPEVGLAGKEQYF
j_gene: TRBJ1-1; v_gene: TRBV6-6; CDR3aa: CASSYSTGNTEAFF
j_gene: TRBJ2-3; v_gene: TRBV7-7; CDR3aa: CASSLGTGGSDTQYF
j_gene: TRBJ1-1; v_gene: TRBV28; CDR3aa: CASTVFRQGEAFF
j_gene: TRBJ2-7; v_gene: TRBV11-2; CDR3aa: CASSPRAGGSPYEQYF
j_gene: TRBJ1-5; v_gene: TRBV6-6; CDR3aa: CASSYSGGGAQPQHF
j_gene: TRBJ1-5; v_gene: TRBV10-3; CDR3aa: CAISEDRGSQPQHF
j_gene: TRBJ2-1; v_gene: TRBV29-1; CDR3aa: CSAGLAHNEQFF
j_gene: TRBJ2-1; v_gene: TRBV10-2; CDR3aa: CASSVERLAGKFYNEQFF
j_gene: TRBJ2-7; v_gene: TRBV9; CDR3aa: CASSVSPGLAGSYEQYF
j_gene: TRBJ1-5; v_gene: TRBV28; CDR3aa: CASREGGLQPQHF
j_gene: TRBJ1-1; v_gene: TRBV2; CDR3aa: CASMKENTEAFF
j_gene: TRBJ2-4; v_gene: TRBV5-1; CDR3aa: CASSRDIINGNIQYF
j_gene: TRBJ2-4; v_gene: TRBV28; CDR3aa: CASIPQGVKNIQYF
j_gene: TRBJ1-1; v_gene: TRBV6-1; CDR3aa: CASSEAGPYDTEAFF
j_gene: TRBJ1-1; v_gene: TRBV5-5; CDR3aa: CASSLGSAFSEAFF
j_gene: TRBJ1-2; v_gene: TRBV2; CDR3aa: CATTGDGYTF
j_gene: TRBJ2-5; v_gene: TRBV20-1; CDR3aa: CSASKETQYF
j_gene: TRBJ1-2; v_gene: TRBV28; CDR3aa: CASSATGGNGYTF
j_gene: TRBJ2-3; v_gene: TRBV5-1; CDR3aa: CASSMSGSTDTQYF